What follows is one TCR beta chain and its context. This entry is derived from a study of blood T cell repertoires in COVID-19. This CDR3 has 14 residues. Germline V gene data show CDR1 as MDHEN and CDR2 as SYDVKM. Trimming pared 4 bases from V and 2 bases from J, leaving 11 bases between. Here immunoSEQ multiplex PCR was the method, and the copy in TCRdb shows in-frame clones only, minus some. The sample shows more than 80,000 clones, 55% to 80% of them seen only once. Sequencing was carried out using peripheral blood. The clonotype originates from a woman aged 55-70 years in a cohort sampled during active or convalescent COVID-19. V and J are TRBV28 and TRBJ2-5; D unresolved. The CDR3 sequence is CASSYYGPQETQYF. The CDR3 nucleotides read TGTGCCAGCAGTTATTATGGGCCTCAAGAGACCCAGTACTTC. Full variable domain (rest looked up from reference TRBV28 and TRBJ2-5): DVKVTQSSRYLVKRTGEKVFLECVQDMDHENMFWYRQDPGLGLRLIYFSYDVKMKEKGDIPEGYSVSREKKERFSLILESASTNQTSMYLCASSYYGPQETQYFGPGTRLLVL.